The source of this TCR beta chain is a study of tissue T cells after allogeneic stem cell transplantation (dated by TCRdb to between 2021 and 2023). In the study overall: TCR beta repertoires were profiled across many tissues obtained from research autopsies of patients with and without GVHD, as well as in mouse models of GVHD. On the human side, the study was prospective and observational, with no blinding or randomization.

The study at large found these results: Within patients, how anatomically similar tissues were was a major factor shaping TCR repertoire composition, regardless of disease or transplant status. Only a few T cell clones appeared in more than one patient, yet motif-based clustering showed tissue-specific repertoire signatures that were shared between patients. In both patients and mice, T cells from blood and spleen covered only a limited part of the TCR repertoire found in tissues. The patient cohort was small and varied clinically, and sampling depth was recognized as a limitation. Which tissue TCRs were alloreactive or antigen-specific was not determined in the study, and some clones might have been persisting host cells.

This clone occurred a few times. Its antigen has not been determined. Gene designations and germline sequences in this entry are those of the mouse. The sequence runs out 1 residue before the end of the CDR3; the remainder is reconstructed from the germline J gene. Before genomic DNA isolation with the DNeasy Blood & Tissue Kit, mouse tissues were minced using razor blades in buffered saline. In the germline V gene (reference sequence), CDR1 corresponds to NNHNN and CDR2 to SYGAGS. From the cysteine up to the phenylalanine, the CDR3 has a length of 16 residues. The CDR3 was read in part: 45 bases, with the frame set at base 1. After removal of 5 bases from V and 1 base from J, the junction retains 8 bases not matched to a gene. Library preparation employed the immunoSEQ multiplex PCR assay. TCRbeta CDR3 sequencing was done by Adaptive Biotechnologies at survey depth, reporting CDR3 sequences, V/J genes, productive frequency and template counts. TCR beta CDR3 regions were amplified from genomic DNA instead of RNA. In the authors' own workflow: Jensen-Shannon divergence was used to quantify pairwise repertoire overlap between tissues, with a value of 1 meaning complete divergence and a value of 0 meaning identical repertoires. Tissues were grouped by single-linkage agglomerative hierarchical clustering of pairwise JSD values, and the clustering results were shown as dendrograms. GLIPH2 was run on all patient samples with simulation_depth 1000, kmer_min_depth 3 and cdr3_length_cutoff 8, and groups with more than two unique CDR3s were retained. A standardized tissue-overlap score was generated by extrapolating Jaccard GLIPH-group overlap across patients to a standard repertoire size of 1000 clones. Linear mixed-effect models, with tissue included as a fixed effect and individual included as a random effect, were used to assess associations of diversity with clinical or experimental variables. Drawn from immuneACCESS, this table holds only the in-frame rearrangements with V and J called that TCRdb kept. Clones are partly lost; checked studies trace under half to an unresolved V gene and leave the rest unexplained. V, J and clone size were drawn from that table, and D and trimming were deduced from the DNA. In this sample the table shows about 20,000 clones, roughly three quarters of which occur a single time. The ten largest clones add up to around 0.93% of the sample.

The sequence was obtained from a female BALB/c mouse in good health. For this strain, the MHC haplotype is H2-d. The chain is encoded by TRBV13-2 joined to TRBJ1-5, with TRBD1 identical over 8 junction bases. Sequences were obtained from spleen. The covered CDR3 bases are TGTGCCAGCGGCCCCGGACAGGGAGGAAACAACCAGGCTCCGCTT. It specifies CASGPGQGGNNQAPL. The CDR3 in its entirety is CASGPGQGGNNQAPLF.